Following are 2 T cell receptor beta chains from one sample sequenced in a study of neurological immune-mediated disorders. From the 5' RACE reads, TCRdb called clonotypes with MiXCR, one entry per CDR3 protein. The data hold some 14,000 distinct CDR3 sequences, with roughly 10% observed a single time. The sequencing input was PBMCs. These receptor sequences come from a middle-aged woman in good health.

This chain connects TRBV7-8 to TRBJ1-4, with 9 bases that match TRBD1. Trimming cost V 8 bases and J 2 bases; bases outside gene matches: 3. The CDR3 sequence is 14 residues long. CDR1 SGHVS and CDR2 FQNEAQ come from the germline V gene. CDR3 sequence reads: CASQDRGTNEKLFF. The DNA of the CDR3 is TGTGCCAGCCAAGACAGGGGGACTAATGAAAAACTGTTTTTT. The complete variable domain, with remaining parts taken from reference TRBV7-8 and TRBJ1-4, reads GAGVSQSPRYKVAKRGQDVALRCDPISGHVSLFWYQQALGQGPEFLTYFQNEAQLDKSGLPSDRFFAERPEGSVSTLKIQRTQQEDSAVYLCASQDRGTNEKLFFGSGTQLSVL.

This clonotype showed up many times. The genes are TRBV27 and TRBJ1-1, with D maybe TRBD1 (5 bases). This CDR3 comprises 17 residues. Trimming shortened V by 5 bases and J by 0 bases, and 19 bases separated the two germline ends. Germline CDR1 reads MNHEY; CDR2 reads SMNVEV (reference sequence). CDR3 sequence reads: CASSPFAGEGMNTEAFF. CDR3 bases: TGTGCCAGCAGTCCCTTCGCAGGCGAGGGGATGAACACTGAAGCTTTCTTT.